Listed here are 2 T cell receptor beta chains from one sample, sequenced in a study of CD8 T cells in ankylosing spondylitis (dated by TCRdb to about 2017). The library was prepared using 5' RACE. TCRdb names Illumina HiSeq 2500 as the instrument used. TCRdb trimmed the raw reads at Q25, called clones with MiXCR and kept productive beta chains. Rows are combined by CDR3 protein, so each entry shows the most common genes and DNA. In all, the sample holds 130,000 or so distinct CDR3 sequences, and about 6.5% of those were seen once. The ten largest clones represent 12% of the sample. Sequencing was performed on blood, either unsorted or a sorted T cell fraction (not recorded which). Receptors originate from a male donor with ankylosing spondylitis or in good health (not recorded which).

This clonotype has more than one count but fewer than ten. CDR3 region: CSASDPGLANTGELFF. In nucleotides, the CDR3 is TGCAGTGCTAGCGACCCAGGGCTCGCGAACACCGGGGAGCTGTTTTTT. The chain uses TRBV20-1 and TRBJ2-2; the D gene is possibly TRBD1 (5 bases). CDR3 length: 16 amino acids. V was trimmed by 3 bases and J by 0 bases, leaving 14 bases between them. Germline V gene lookup returns CDR1 DFQATT and CDR2 SNEGSKA (reference sequence).

This clonotype was counted ten times or more. This chain connects TRBV29-1 to TRBJ2-1, with 9 bases matching TRBD2. In germline, CDR1 is SQVTM, CDR2 ANQGSEA. The CDR3 has 17 amino acids. With 0 bases clipped from V and 1 base from J, the junction kept 7 bases outside the gene matches. The CDR3 nucleotides read TGCAGCGTTGAAGATCCACCGCGGGGGGGTTCCTACAATGAGCAGTTCTTC. Its protein product is CSVEDPPRGGSYNEQFF.